Listed below are T cell receptor beta chains from one sample, sequenced in a study of CD8 T cells in Susac syndrome. TCRdb ran MiXCR on the immunoSEQ multiplex PCR reads and lists one entry per CDR3 protein. This repertoire shows 150,000 to 200,000 distinct CDR3 sequences, approximately 94% found once; its top ten account for about 0.095%. Material for sequencing was CD4+ T cells from PBMCs. Source of these receptors: a human donor with multiple sclerosis. Both conserved end residues are part of each CDR3. A D gene is named only where the DNA matches it firmly. The size of a clone is reported for some rows only, either as once, few or many, or as a class for expanded clones.

size: NA; D: NA; V: TRBV5-1; J: TRBJ2-4; CDR3: CASSLEGGALAKNIQYF; DNA: TGCGCCAGCAGCTTGGAAGGCGGGGCACTAGCCAAAAACATTCAGTACTTC
size: NA; D: TRBD2; V: TRBV5-4; J: TRBJ2-3; CDR3: CASSSRTSLTDTQYF; DNA: TGTGCCAGCAGCTCAAGGACTAGCCTCACAGATACGCAGTATTTT
size: NA; D: TRBD2; V: TRBV7-3; J: TRBJ2-6; CDR3: CASSGGGARAGANVLTF; DNA: TGTGCCAGCAGCGGCGGGGGGGCCCGGGCTGGGGCCAACGTCCTGACTTTC
size: NA; D: NA; V: TRBV29-1; J: TRBJ1-3; CDR3: CSVVMEYSGNTIYF; DNA: TGCAGCGTTGTTATGGAGTACTCTGGAAACACCATATATTTT
size: NA; D: NA; V: TRBV7-8; J: TRBJ1-1; CDR3: CASSLGRTRDTEAFF; DNA: TGTGCCAGCAGCTTAGGCAGAACCAGGGACACTGAAGCTTTCTTT
size: NA; D: NA; V: TRBV12-3/TRBV12-4; J: TRBJ2-1; CDR3: CASSLFPSGQFF; DNA: TGTGCCAGCAGTTTATTCCCCAGCGGACAGTTCTTC
size: NA; D: TRBD1; V: TRBV20-1; J: TRBJ1-1; CDR3: CSAKAGQGLFMNTEAFF; DNA: TGCAGTGCTAAGGCCGGACAGGGCCTCTTTATGAACACTGAAGCTTTCTTT
size: NA; D: NA; V: TRBV5-4; J: TRBJ2-5; CDR3: CASSLPGAAETQYF; DNA: TGTGCCAGCAGCTTACCGGGAGCAGCCGAGACCCAGTACTTC
size: NA; D: NA; V: TRBV23-1; J: TRBJ1-1; CDR3: CASSPWTEGRTEAFF; DNA: TGCGCCAGCAGTCCTTGGACCGAAGGGCGCACTGAAGCTTTCTTT
size: NA; D: NA; V: TRBV4-3; J: TRBJ2-3; CDR3: CASSQEFRTTDTQYF; DNA: TGCGCCAGCAGCCAAGAATTTCGTACCACAGATACGCAGTATTTT
size: NA; D: TRBD2; V: TRBV30; J: TRBJ2-2; CDR3: CAWMRGLLTGELFF; DNA: TGTGCCTGGATGAGGGGACTACTCACCGGGGAGCTGTTTTTT
size: NA; D: NA; V: TRBV5-6; J: TRBJ1-2; CDR3: CASSLGSFYGYTF; DNA: TGTGCCAGCAGCTTGGGCAGTTTCTATGGCTACACCTTC
size: NA; D: TRBD2; V: TRBV7-2; J: TRBJ2-5; CDR3: CASSRETSGASLSQYF; DNA: TGTGCCAGCAGCCGTGAGACTAGCGGAGCCTCGTTGTCCCAGTACTTC
size: NA; D: TRBD1; V: TRBV5-6; J: TRBJ2-5; CDR3: CASSPQTGEVQETQYF; DNA: TGTGCCAGCAGCCCCCAGACAGGGGAAGTCCAAGAGACCCAGTACTTC
size: NA; D: TRBD2; V: TRBV6-2/TRBV6-3; J: TRBJ2-3; CDR3: CASSQTLAERTDTQYF; DNA: TGTGCCAGCAGCCAAACCCTAGCGGAGAGGACAGATACGCAGTATTTT
size: NA; D: NA; V: TRBV12-3/TRBV12-4; J: TRBJ2-4; CDR3: CASSPGRRLAKNIQYF; DNA: TGTGCCAGCAGTCCGGGACGGAGGCTAGCCAAAAACATTCAGTACTTC
size: once; D: NA; V: TRBV19; J: TRBJ2-5; CDR3: CASSTQGRETQYF; DNA: TGTGCCAGTAGTACGCAGGGGCGGGAGACCCAGTACTTC
size: NA; D: TRBD2; V: TRBV6-5; J: TRBJ2-1; CDR3: CASSGVAGGDNEQFF; DNA: TGTGCCAGCTCGGGGGTAGCGGGAGGGGACAATGAGCAGTTCTTC
size: NA; D: NA; V: TRBV9; J: TRBJ1-5; CDR3: CASSVGHGANQPQHF; DNA: TGTGCCAGCAGCGTGGGACACGGCGCCAATCAGCCCCAGCATTTT
size: NA; D: NA; V: TRBV2; J: TRBJ1-4; CDR3: CASSDGGSGGKLFF; DNA: TGTGCCAGCAGTGATGGGGGGTCAGGCGGAAAACTGTTTTTT
size: NA; D: TRBD1; V: TRBV4-2; J: TRBJ1-5; CDR3: CASSQVGNRGPQPQHF; DNA: TGTGCCAGCAGCCAAGTGGGGAACAGGGGGCCTCAGCCCCAGCATTTT
size: NA; D: NA; V: TRBV6-6; J: TRBJ1-5; CDR3: CASKLDSNQPQHF; DNA: TGTGCCAGCAAGCTTGATAGCAATCAGCCCCAGCATTTT
size: NA; D: NA; V: TRBV28; J: TRBJ1-1; CDR3: CASSLGAGLSEAFF; DNA: TGTGCCAGCAGTTTAGGGGCAGGTCTGTCGGAAGCTTTCTTT
size: NA; D: NA; V: TRBV28; J: TRBJ2-7; CDR3: CASTIGQGTNEQYF; DNA: TGTGCCAGCACCATTGGGCAGGGAACAAACGAGCAGTACTTC
size: NA; D: NA; V: TRBV5-1; J: TRBJ2-1; CDR3: CATTLYGEQFF; DNA: TGCGCCACCACGTTATATGGGGAGCAGTTCTTC
size: NA; D: NA; V: TRBV12-3/TRBV12-4; J: TRBJ2-7; CDR3: CASSPPLSYEQYF; DNA: TGTGCCAGCAGTCCCCCCCTATCCTACGAGCAGTACTTC
size: NA; D: NA; V: TRBV28; J: TRBJ1-1; CDR3: CASSPRLLNTEAFF; DNA: TGTGCCAGCAGTCCAAGACTGTTGAACACTGAAGCTTTCTTT
size: NA; D: TRBD2; V: TRBV20-1; J: TRBJ2-3; CDR3: CSARPWGLAGGETDTQYF; DNA: TGCAGTGCTAGACCCTGGGGACTAGCGGGAGGGGAGACAGATACGCAGTATTTT
size: NA; D: NA; V: TRBV20-1; J: TRBJ2-5; CDR3: CSARDARVKTQYF; DNA: TGCAGTGCTAGAGATGCGCGGGTTAAGACCCAGTACTTC
size: once; D: NA; V: TRBV9; J: TRBJ2-6; CDR3: CASSVSGRSGANVLTF; DNA: TGTGCCAGCAGCGTAAGCGGTCGCTCTGGGGCCAACGTCCTGACTTTC
size: NA; D: TRBD1; V: TRBV29-1; J: TRBJ1-3; CDR3: CSVWDRAAGNTIYF; DNA: TGCAGCGTGTGGGACAGGGCGGCTGGAAACACCATATATTTT
size: NA; D: NA; V: TRBV12-3/TRBV12-4; J: TRBJ1-5; CDR3: CASSWGASGNQPQHF; DNA: TGTGCCAGCAGTTGGGGGGCGAGCGGCAATCAGCCCCAGCATTTT
size: NA; D: NA; V: TRBV12-3/TRBV12-4; J: TRBJ1-5; CDR3: CASRIQPVPSQPQHF; DNA: TGTGCCAGCAGGATTCAGCCGGTCCCCTCTCAGCCCCAGCATTTT
size: NA; D: NA; V: TRBV2; J: TRBJ2-3; CDR3: CATRWVGGTDTQYF; DNA: TGTGCCACCCGGTGGGTGGGTGGCACAGATACGCAGTATTTT
size: few; D: NA; V: TRBV4-2; J: TRBJ2-7; CDR3: CASSLGDETYEQYF; DNA: TGTGCCAGCAGCCTGGGTGACGAGACCTACGAGCAGTACTTC